This TCR beta chain was obtained from a study of blood T cell repertoires in COVID-19. From germline, CDR1 is LGHDT and CDR2 YNNKEL (reference sequence). V shed 1 base and J 5 bases; nucleotides not matched to a gene: 10. This CDR3 spans 16 amino acids. The assay was immunoSEQ multiplex PCR, and TCRdb's table has in-frame clones only and misses some. The profile covers roughly 200,000 clones, with around 83% appearing a single time and around 4.9% taken by the ten largest. This TCR was sampled from an elderly woman with acute or convalescent COVID-19. V gene TRBV3-1 (or the pseudogene TRBV3-2) combines with J gene TRBJ1-1; 7 bases align to TRBD1. Material for sequencing was peripheral blood. The CDR3 spells CASSQAGGRGKTEAFF. DNA for the CDR3: TGTGCCAGCAGCCAAGCCGGAGGCAGGGGGAAAACTGAAGCTTTCTTT.